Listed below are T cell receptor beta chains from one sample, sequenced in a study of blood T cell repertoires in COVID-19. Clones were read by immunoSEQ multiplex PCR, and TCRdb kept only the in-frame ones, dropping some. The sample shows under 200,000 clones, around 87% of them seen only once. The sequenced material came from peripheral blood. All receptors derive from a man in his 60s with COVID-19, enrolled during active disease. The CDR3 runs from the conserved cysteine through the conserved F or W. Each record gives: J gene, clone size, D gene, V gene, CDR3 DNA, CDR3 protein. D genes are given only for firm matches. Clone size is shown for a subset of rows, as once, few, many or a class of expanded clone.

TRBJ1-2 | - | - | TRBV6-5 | TGTGCCAGCAGGAGGGCACAGAACTATGGCTACACCTTC | CASRRAQNYGYTF
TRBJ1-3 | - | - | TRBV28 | TGTGCCAGCAGTTTTGGCGCAGGGATTCCTGGAAACACCATATATTTT | CASSFGAGIPGNTIYF
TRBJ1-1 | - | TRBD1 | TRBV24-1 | TGTGCCACCCGGGGACAGCCTAACACTGAAGCTTTCTTT | CATRGQPNTEAFF
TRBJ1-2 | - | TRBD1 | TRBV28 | TGTGCCAGCAGTAAAACCGGGACAGGGAGAACGCGGGGCTATGGCTACACCTTC | CASSKTGTGRTRGYGYTF
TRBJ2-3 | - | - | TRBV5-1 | TGCGCCAGCAGCTTGACGGCATCCGGTGGAGGTACGCAGTATTTT | CASSLTASGGGTQYF
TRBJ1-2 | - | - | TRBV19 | TGTGCCAGTAGGGACAGTTTAGTTAACTATGGCTACACCTTC | CASRDSLVNYGYTF
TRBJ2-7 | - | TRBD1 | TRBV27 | TGTGCCAGCAGTTTATTAGGGACAGGCTCCTACGAGCAGTACTTC | CASSLLGTGSYEQYF
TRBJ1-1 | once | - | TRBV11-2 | TGTGCCAGCAGCTTAGATGAACGGGAGGCTTTCTTT | CASSLDEREAFF
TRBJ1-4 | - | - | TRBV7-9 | TGTGCCAGCAGCTTAGTGCGTGAAAAACTGTTTTTT | CASSLVREKLFF
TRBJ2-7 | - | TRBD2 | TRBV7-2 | TGTGCCAGCAGCTACAGTAGGCCTAGCGGGAGGGCCCACGAGCAGTACTTC | CASSYSRPSGRAHEQYF
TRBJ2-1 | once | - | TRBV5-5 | TGTGCCAGCAGCTTGGGGGTTCCGGGCAATGAGCAGTTCTTC | CASSLGVPGNEQFF
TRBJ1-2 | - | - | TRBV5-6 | TGTGCCAGCAGCTTGGACTTAGCTAACTATGGCTACACCTTC | CASSLDLANYGYTF
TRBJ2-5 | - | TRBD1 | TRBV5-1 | TGCGCCAGCAGCGGAGGGACAGGGGGCTACCAAGAGACCCAGTACTTC | CASSGGTGGYQETQYF
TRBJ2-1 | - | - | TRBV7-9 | TGTGCCAGCAGCCCCCCGTTGGGCGTCATCTACAATGAGCAGTTCTTC | CASSPPLGVIYNEQFF
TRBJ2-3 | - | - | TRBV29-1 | TGCAGCGTTGAAGCCGCAGGGGCTAGCACAGATACGCAGTATTTT | CSVEAAGASTDTQYF
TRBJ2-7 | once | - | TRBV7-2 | TGTGCCAGCAGCTTAGAACTGAGCTCCTACGAGCAGTACTTC | CASSLELSSYEQYF
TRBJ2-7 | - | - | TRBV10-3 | TGTGCCATCAGTGCCTCTTTACAGGGCATCTACAACGAGCAGTACTTC | CAISASLQGIYNEQYF
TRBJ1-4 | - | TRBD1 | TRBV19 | TGTGCCAGTAGGCCGACCGGGACAGGGGGCTTCGGTGAAAAACTGTTTTTT | CASRPTGTGGFGEKLFF
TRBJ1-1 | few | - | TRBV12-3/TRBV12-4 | TGTGCCAGCGGCAAAGCCAGGGCCACTGAAGCTTTCTTT | CASGKARATEAFF
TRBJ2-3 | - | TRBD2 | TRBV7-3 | TGTGCCAGCAGCAAACTAGCGGGGTCATTAGATACGCAGTATTTT | CASSKLAGSLDTQYF
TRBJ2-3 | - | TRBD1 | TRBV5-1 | TGCGCCAGCAGCCCCACCGGGACAGGGATAGATACGCAGTATTTT | CASSPTGTGIDTQYF
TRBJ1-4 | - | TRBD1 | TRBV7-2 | TGTGCCAGCAAACCCAATTCCGGGACAGGGGGTGAAAAACTGTTTTTT | CASKPNSGTGGEKLFF
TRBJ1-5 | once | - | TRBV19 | TGTGCCAGTAGTGTCCTCAGGGATCAGCCCCAGCATTTT | CASSVLRDQPQHF
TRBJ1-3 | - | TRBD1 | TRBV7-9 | TGTGCCAGCACATCCGCGACAGGGGTTGGAAACACCATATATTTT | CASTSATGVGNTIYF
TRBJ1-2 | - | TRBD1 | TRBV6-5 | TGTGCCAGCAGACCATTGACAGGGTTCCATGGCTACACCTTC | CASRPLTGFHGYTF
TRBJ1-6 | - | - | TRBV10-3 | TGTGCCATCAGGTCGCAGGGGAGAGGTAATTCACCCCTCCACTTT | CAIRSQGRGNSPLHF
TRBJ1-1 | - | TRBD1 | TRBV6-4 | TGTGCCAGCAGTCCTCAGGGGGGCGGCACTGAAGCTTTCTTT | CASSPQGGGTEAFF
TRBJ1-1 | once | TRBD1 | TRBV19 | TGTGCCAGTAGCACAGGGGTGAACACTGAAGCTTTCTTT | CASSTGVNTEAFF
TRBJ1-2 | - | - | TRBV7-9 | TGTGCCAGCAGCTTAGCGCAGGGAAGGTATGGCTACACCTTC | CASSLAQGRYGYTF
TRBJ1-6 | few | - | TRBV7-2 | TGTGCCAGCAGCTTAGGCGGGGTCAATTCACCCCTCCACTTT | CASSLGGVNSPLHF
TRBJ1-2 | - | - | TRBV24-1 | TGTGCCACCAGTGATTTTACGACAGGAAACTATGGCTACACCTTC | CATSDFTTGNYGYTF
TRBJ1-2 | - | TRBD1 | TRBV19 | TGTGCCAGTAGTGAGTCACAGGGGTTAGGCTACACCTTC | CASSESQGLGYTF
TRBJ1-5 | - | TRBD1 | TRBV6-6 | TGTGCCAGCAGCCACGGGGACAGATACTATCAGCCCCAGCATTTT | CASSHGDRYYQPQHF
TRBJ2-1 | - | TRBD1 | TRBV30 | TGTGCCTGGGACCGGACAGGGGGCGGACTAAGTGAGCAGTTCTTC | CAWDRTGGGLSEQFF
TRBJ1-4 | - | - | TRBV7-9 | TGTGCCAGCAGCTTAAGGGGTCAAGAGTTTAATGAAAAACTGTTTTTT | CASSLRGQEFNEKLFF
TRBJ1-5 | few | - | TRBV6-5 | TGTGCCAGCAGTACACAGGGCCAGCCCCAGCATTTT | CASSTQGQPQHF
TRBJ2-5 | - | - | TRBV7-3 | TGTGCCAGCAGCCCCAGGCCCGAACGGAGGCAAGAGACCCAGTACTTC | CASSPRPERRQETQYF
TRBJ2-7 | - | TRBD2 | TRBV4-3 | TGCGCCAGCAGCCAAACGACGGGACTAGCGGGAAGCGAGCAGTACTTC | CASSQTTGLAGSEQYF
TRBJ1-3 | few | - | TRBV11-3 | TGTGCCAGCAGCTTAACAGGGTTACCTGGAAACACCATATATTTT | CASSLTGLPGNTIYF
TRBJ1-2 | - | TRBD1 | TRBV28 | TGTGCCAGCAGCCCAACCGGGACAGGGGGTTTCTATGGCTACACCTTC | CASSPTGTGGFYGYTF
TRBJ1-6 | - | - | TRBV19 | TGTGCCAGTGCTGAAGGTGGGGCGATTGATTCACCCCTCCACTTT | CASAEGGAIDSPLHF
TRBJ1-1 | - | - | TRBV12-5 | TGTGCTAGTGGTTTTGCCGGGACACCAAATGAAGCTTTCTTT | CASGFAGTPNEAFF
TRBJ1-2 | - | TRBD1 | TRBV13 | TGTGCCAGCAGCCCAGGGGGTCTTAATGGCCACACCTTC | CASSPGGLNGHTF
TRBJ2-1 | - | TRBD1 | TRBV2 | TGTGCCAGCGGTTGGGACAGGGGGGTGAATGAGCAGTTCTTC | CASGWDRGVNEQFF
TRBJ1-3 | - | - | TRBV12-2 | TGTGCAAGTCGCGCCTACCCTTTCGACACCATATATTTT | CASRAYPFDTIYF
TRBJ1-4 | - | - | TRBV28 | TGTGCCAGCAATGACAGGACTAATGAAAAACTGTTTTTT | CASNDRTNEKLFF
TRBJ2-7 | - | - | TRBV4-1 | TGCGCCAGCACTGAGCGGGCCGAGCAGTACTTC | CASTERAEQYF
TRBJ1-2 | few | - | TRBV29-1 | TGCAGCGTCCCAGCGGATGGCTACACCTTC | CSVPADGYTF
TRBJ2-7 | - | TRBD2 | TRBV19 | TGTGCCAGTAGGGAGGCGGGAGTTAAGAACGAGCAGTACTTC | CASREAGVKNEQYF
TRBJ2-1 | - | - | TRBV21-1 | TGTGCCAGCAGCAAAGATCCGGGACTAGCGATAGAAGGGACCTACAATGAGCAGTTCTTC | CASSKDPGLAIEGTYNEQFF
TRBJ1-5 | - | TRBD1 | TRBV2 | TGTGCCAGCAGTGTGAGGGACAGGGGGCTCGGACCCCAGCATTTT | CASSVRDRGLGPQHF
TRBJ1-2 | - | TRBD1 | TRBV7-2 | TGTGCCAGCAGCTTAGCCCACAGGGGGTCGGATGGCTACACCTTC | CASSLAHRGSDGYTF